This TCR beta chain was found in a study of cytomegalovirus exposure and HLA in healthy donors. Findings of the study overall: Accurate prediction of HLA-A and HLA-B alleles (for most subjects) was reportedly achieved from TCR beta sequences. In an earlier analysis, in around 590 donors, most V segments appeared productive either ~87% or ~30% of the time.

In regard to this clone: Antigen unknown.

PCR involved 60 Vbeta and 13 Jbeta primers. Only in-frame clones appear in the TCRdb table, and some are missing; sequencing was by immunoSEQ multiplex PCR. This sample carries tens of thousands of clones, 75% to 85% of them seen once, and the ten largest clones take 1.9%. There are 12 residues in the CDR3. The V gene lost 2 bases and the J gene lost 6 bases, with 8 bases spanning the gap. Per the germline V gene, CDR1 is SNHLY and CDR2 is FYNNEI. Specimen: PBMCs. The sequence was collected from a woman in her 30s in good health and CMV-seronegative. This chain joins TRBV2 and TRBJ2-7, with D maybe TRBD2 (5 bases). CDR3: CASSELRVEQYF. CDR3 sequence (DNA): TGTGCCAGCAGTGAATTGCGGGTCGAGCAGTACTTC.